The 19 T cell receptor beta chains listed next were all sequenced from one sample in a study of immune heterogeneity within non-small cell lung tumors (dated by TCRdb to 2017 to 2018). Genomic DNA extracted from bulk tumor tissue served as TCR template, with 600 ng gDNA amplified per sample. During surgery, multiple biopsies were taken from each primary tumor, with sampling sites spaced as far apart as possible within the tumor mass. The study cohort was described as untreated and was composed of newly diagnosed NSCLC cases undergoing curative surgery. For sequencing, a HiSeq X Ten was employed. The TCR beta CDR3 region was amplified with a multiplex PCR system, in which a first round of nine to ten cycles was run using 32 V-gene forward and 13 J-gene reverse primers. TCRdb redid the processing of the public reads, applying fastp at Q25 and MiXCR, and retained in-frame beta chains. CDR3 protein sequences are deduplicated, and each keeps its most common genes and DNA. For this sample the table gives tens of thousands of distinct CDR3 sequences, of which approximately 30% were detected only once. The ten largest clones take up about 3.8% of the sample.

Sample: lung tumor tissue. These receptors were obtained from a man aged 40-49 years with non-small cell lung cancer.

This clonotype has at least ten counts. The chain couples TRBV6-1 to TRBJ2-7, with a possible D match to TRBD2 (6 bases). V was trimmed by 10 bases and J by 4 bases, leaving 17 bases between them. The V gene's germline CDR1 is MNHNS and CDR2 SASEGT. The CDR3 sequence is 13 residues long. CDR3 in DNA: TGTGCCACCATCGGGAGTTTCCTTTACGAGCAGTACTTC. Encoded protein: CATIGSFLYEQYF.

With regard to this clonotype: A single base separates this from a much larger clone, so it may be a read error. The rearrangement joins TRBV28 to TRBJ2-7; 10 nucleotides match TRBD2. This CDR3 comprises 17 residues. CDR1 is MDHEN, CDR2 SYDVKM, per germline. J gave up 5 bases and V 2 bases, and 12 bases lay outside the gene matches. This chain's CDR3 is CASSLRSGLAVFHEQYF. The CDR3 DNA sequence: TGTGCCAGCAGTTTACGCTCCGGACTAGCGGTTTTCCACGAGCAGTACTTC.

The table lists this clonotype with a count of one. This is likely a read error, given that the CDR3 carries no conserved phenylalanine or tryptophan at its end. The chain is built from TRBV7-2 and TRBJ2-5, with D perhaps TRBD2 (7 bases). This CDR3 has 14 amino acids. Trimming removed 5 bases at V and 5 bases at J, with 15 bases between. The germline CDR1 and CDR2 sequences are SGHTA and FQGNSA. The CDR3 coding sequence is TGTGCCAGCAGCCAAGGAGGGGGGGTCGAGACCCAGTACTTA. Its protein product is CASSQGGGVETQYL.

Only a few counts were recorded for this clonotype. The CDR3 region is CASSHGQGANYGYTF. The CDR3 DNA is TGTGCCAGTAGTCATGGACAGGGGGCGAACTATGGCTACACCTTC. This chain connects TRBV19 to TRBJ1-2, with 11 bases fitting TRBD1. After removal of 5 bases from V and 2 bases from J, the junction contained 4 bases not matched to a gene. Germline values: CDR1 LNHDA, CDR2 SQIVND (reference sequence). This CDR3 is 15 amino acids long.

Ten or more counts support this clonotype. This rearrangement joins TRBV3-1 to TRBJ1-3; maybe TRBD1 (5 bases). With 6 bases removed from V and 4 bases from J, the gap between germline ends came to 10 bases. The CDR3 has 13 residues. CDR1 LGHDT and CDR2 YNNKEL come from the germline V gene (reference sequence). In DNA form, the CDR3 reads TGTGCCAGCAGGGCTGGGGCGGGAAACACCATATATTTT. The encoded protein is CASRAGAGNTIYF.

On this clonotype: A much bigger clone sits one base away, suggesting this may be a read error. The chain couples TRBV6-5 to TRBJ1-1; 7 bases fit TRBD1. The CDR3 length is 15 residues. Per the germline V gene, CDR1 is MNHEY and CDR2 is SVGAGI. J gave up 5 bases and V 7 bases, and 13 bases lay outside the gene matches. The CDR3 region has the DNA TGTGCCAGCACTTTCGTACAGGGGCGGAAGACTGAAGCTTTCTTT. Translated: CASTFVQGRKTEAFF.

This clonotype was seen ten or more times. The CDR3: CASSRLGNTIYF. CDR3 nucleotides: TGTGCCAGCAGTCGTTTAGGAAACACCATATATTTT. The chain has TRBV12-3 or TRBV12-4 and TRBJ1-3; D is ambiguous. The germline V and J ends were trimmed by 5 bases and 4 bases, with 6 bases remaining between them. The CDR3 sequence is 12 residues long.

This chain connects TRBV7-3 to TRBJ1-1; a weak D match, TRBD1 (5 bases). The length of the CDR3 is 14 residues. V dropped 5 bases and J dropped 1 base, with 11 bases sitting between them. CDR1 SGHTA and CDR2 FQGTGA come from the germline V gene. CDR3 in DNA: TGTGCCAGCAGCCCACAGGCGGGGAACACTGAAGCTTTCTTT. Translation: CASSPQAGNTEAFF. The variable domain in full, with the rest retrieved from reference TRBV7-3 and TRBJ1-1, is GAGVSQTPSNKVTEKGKYVELRCDPISGHTALYWYRQSLGQGPEFLIYFQGTGAADDSGLPNDRFFAVRPEGSVSTLKIQRTERGDSAVYLCASSPQAGNTEAFFGQGTRLTVV.

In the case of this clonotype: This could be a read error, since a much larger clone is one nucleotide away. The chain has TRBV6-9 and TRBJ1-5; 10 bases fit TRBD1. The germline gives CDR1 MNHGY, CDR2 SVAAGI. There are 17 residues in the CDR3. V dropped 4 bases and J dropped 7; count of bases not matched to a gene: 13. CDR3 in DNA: TGTGCCAGCAGTTCGTCAGCACCGGACAGGGGGGGCCAGCCCCAGCATTTT. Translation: CASSSSAPDRGGQPQHF.

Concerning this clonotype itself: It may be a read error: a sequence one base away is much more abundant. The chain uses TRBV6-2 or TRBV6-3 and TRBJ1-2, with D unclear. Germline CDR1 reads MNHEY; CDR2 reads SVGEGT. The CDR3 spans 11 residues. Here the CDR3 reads CTSSLNYGYTF. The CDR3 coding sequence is TGTACCAGCAGCCTTAACTATGGCTACACCTTC.

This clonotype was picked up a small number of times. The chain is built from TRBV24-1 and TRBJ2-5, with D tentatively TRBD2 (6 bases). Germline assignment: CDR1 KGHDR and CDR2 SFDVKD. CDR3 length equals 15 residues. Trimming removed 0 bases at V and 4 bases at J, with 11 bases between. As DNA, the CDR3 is TGTGCCACCAGTGATTTGGGGGGGTGGAGAGAGACCCAGTACTTC. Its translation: CATSDLGGWRETQYF.

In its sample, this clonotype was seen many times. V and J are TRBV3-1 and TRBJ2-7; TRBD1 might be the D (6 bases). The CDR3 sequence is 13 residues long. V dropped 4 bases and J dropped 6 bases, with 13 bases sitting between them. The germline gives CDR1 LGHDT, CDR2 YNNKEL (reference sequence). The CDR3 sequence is CASSPSRDTEQYF. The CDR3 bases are TGTGCCAGCAGCCCTTCCCGGGACACCGAGCAGTACTTC.

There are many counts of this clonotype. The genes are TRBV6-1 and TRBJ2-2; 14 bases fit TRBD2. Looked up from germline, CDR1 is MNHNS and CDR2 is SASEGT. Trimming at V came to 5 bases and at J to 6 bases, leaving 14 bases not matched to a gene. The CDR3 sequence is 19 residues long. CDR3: CASSYADRLAGGPSGELFF. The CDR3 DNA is TGTGCCAGCAGTTACGCGGACAGACTAGCGGGAGGGCCTTCCGGGGAGCTGTTTTTT.

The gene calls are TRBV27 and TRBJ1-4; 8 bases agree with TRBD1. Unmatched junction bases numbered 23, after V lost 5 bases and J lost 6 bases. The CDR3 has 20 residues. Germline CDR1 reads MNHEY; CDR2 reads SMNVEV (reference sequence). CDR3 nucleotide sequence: TGTGCCAGCAGTCCAGTTAACCCCAGGGGGCGCGTATCTTCTCATGAAAAACTGTTTTTT. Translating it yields CASSPVNPRGRVSSHEKLFF.

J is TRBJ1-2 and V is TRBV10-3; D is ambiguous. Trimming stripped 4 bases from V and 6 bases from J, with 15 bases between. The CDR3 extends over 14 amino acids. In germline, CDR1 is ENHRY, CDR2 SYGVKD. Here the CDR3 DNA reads TGTGCCATCAGTGTTGAGCGGGGTACAAATGGCTACACCTTC. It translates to CAISVERGTNGYTF.

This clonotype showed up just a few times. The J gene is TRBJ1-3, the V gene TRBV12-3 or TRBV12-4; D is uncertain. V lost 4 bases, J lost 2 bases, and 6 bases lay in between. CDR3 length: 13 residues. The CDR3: CASSYTTGNTIYF. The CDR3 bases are TGTGCCAGCAGTTATACCACTGGAAACACCATATATTTT.

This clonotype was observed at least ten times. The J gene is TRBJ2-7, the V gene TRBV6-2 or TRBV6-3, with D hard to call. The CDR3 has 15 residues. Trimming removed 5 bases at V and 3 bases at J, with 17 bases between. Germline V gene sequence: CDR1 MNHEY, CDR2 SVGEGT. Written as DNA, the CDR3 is TGTGCCAGCAGTACCCTACATGAAGCTAACTACGAGCAGTACTTC. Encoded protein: CASSTLHEANYEQYF.

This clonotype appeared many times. This chain's CDR3 is CAISLAGTGSTYEQYF. The CDR3 coding sequence is TGTGCCATCAGTTTGGCCGGGACAGGAAGCACCTACGAGCAGTACTTC. The gene calls are TRBV10-3 and TRBJ2-7, with 8 bases that match TRBD1. Germline V gene sequence: CDR1 ENHRY, CDR2 SYGVKD. Losses at the gene ends were 5 bases for V and 2 bases for J; bases not matched to a gene: 11. The CDR3 covers 16 residues.

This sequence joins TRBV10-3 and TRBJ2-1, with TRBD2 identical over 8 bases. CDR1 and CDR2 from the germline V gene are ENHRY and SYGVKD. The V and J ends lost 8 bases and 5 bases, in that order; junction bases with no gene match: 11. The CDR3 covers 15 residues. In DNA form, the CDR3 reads TGTGCCATCGCGTTAGGGGCGGGAGGTAACAATGAGCAGTTCTTC. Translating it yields CAIALGAGGNNEQFF.